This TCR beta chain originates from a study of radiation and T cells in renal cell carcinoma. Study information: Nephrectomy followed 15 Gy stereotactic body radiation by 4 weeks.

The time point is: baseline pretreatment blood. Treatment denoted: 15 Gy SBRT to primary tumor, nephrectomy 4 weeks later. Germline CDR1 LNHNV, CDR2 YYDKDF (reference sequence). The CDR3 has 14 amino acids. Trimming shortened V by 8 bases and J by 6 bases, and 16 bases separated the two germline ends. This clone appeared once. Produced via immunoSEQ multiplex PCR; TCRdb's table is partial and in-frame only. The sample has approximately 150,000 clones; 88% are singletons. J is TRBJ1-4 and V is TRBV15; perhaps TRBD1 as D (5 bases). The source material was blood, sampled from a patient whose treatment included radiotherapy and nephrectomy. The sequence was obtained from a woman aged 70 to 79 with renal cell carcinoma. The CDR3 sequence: CATSTRRGDEKLFF. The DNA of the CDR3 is TGTGCCACCTCCACACGGAGAGGGGATGAAAAACTGTTTTTT.